In this sample, the clone carrying this T cell receptor (beta chain) turned up a few times. The assay was immunoSEQ multiplex PCR, and TCRdb's table has in-frame clones only and misses some. The sample lists about 140,000 clones, 65% to 80% occurring once. This CDR3 has 14 amino acids. V gave up 0 bases and J gave up 6 bases, with 11 bases separating them. CDR1 is MGHDK, CDR2 SYGVNS, per germline. The data were taken from a study of blood T cell repertoires in COVID-19. Across the study: PBMCs, B-cell-depleted T cells, or T cells were the source of the cDNA or gDNA that made up the material.

The genes are TRBV25-1 and TRBJ1-2; D call uncertain. Material for sequencing was peripheral blood. This TCR came from an elderly man with acute or convalescent COVID-19. The CDR3 spells CASSEYWAEHGYTF. In DNA, the CDR3 is TGTGCCAGCAGTGAATATTGGGCAGAACATGGCTACACCTTC.